This T cell receptor (beta chain) was captured by sequencing in a study of T cells in lung cancer brain metastases. Study results and caveats: The analysis could not control for preoperative corticosteroids affecting T cell infiltration in brain metastases. Paired primaries held more unique productive clones than brain metastases (median about 4,500 versus 1,500).

The data were produced by immunoSEQ multiplex PCR, yet TCRdb's version contains in-frame clones alone and is incomplete. The sample records a few thousand clones, under 90% being singletons. To note about this clone: Its antigen is not identified.

Sequenced sample: tumor tissue from a brain metastasis. The receptor was derived from a woman between 50 and 59 years old with non-small cell lung cancer that had spread to the brain.

In DNA, the CDR3 is TGTGCCAGCAGTGACGACGGACTAGGTTTGAACACTGAAGCTTTCTTT. This translates into CASSDDGLGLNTEAFF. J is TRBJ1-1 and V is TRBV27; the D is unclear. This CDR3 has 16 amino acids. Looked up from germline, CDR1 is MNHEY and CDR2 is SMNVEV (reference sequence). V was cut by 5 bases and J by 0 bases, with 16 bases left in between.